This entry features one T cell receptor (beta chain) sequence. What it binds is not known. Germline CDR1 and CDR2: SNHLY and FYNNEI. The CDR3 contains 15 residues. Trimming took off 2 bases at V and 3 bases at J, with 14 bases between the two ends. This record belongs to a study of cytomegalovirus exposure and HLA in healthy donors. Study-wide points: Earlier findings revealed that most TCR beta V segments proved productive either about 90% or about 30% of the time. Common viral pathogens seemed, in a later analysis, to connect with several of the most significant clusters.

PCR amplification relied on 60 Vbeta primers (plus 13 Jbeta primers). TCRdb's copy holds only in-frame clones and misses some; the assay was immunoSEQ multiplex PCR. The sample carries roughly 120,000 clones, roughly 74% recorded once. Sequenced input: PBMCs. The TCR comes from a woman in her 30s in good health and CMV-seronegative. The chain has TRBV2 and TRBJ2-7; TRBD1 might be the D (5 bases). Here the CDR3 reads CASSESPGQIYEQYF. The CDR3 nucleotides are TGTGCCAGCAGTGAATCTCCAGGGCAGATCTACGAGCAGTACTTC.